The present entry profiles one T cell receptor (beta chain) with its context. Its target is unknown. Busulfan-fludarabine conditioning, marrow transplant, and cyclophosphamide on days +3 and +4 were administered. The repertoire was sequenced with immunoSEQ multiplex PCR; TCRdb's copy has only in-frame clones and lacks some. The repertoire holds 890 or so clones, with about 50% as singletons. The data originate from a study of T cells after posttransplantation cyclophosphamide. Study results and limitations: Skin or GI-infiltrating T cells shared few TRB sequences with blood. Recipient CMV seropositivity and CMV reactivation strongly tracked TRB clonality.

J lost 5 bases, V lost 5 bases, and 9 bases had no gene match. CDR1 and CDR2 (germline): LGHNA, YSLEER. The CDR3 is 14 residues long. The chain is built from TRBV4-3 and TRBJ2-7, with 7 nucleotides matching TRBD2. The sequence derives from a female patient aged 55-70 years who received an allogeneic stem cell transplant from a related donor and was CMV-positive. Some T cells here may be from the graft donor. The sample consisted of CD8+ T cells sorted from blood, taken after allogeneic stem cell transplant with posttransplant cyclophosphamide. CDR3 in amino acids: CASSLAGGSNEQYF. DNA of the CDR3: TGCGCCAGCAGCTTGGCCGGGGGGTCTAACGAGCAGTACTTC.